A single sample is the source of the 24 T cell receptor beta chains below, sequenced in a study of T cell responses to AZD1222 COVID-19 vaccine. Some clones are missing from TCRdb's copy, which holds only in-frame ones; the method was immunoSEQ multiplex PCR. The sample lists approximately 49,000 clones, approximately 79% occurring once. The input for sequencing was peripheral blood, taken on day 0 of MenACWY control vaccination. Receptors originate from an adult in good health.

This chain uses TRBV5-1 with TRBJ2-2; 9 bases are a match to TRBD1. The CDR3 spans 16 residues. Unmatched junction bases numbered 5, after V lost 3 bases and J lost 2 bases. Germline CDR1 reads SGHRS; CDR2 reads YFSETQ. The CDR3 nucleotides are TGCGCCAGCAGCTGGCCGGGACAGGGTAACACCGGGGAGCTGTTTTTT. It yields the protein CASSWPGQGNTGELFF.

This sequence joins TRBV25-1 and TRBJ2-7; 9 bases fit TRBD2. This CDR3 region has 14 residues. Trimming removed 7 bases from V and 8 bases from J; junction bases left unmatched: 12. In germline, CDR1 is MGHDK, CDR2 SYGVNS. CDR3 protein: CASTAGGSSEKQYF. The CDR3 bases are TGTGCCAGCACCGCGGGGGGGTCCTCTGAAAAGCAGTACTTC.

The CDR3 is CASSSRAREAFF. As DNA, the CDR3 is TGTGCCAGCAGCTCCCGGGCGAGAGAAGCTTTCTTT. The chain is built from TRBV7-8 and TRBJ1-1; no clear D. The CDR3 spans 12 residues. Germline loops: CDR1 SGHVS, CDR2 FQNEAQ. V gave up 4 bases and J gave up 8 bases, with 11 bases separating them.

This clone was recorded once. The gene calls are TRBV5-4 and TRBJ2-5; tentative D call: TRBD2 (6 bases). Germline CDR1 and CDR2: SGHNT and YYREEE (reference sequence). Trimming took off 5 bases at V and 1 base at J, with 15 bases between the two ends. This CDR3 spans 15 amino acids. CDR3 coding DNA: TGTGCCAGCAGACGGGACTTTAGGGGCCAAGAGACCCAGTACTTC. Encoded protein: CASRRDFRGQETQYF. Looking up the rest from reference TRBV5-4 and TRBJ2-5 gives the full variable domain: ETGVTQSPTHLIKTRGQQVTLRCSSQSGHNTVSWYQQALGQGPQFIFQYYREEENGRGNFPPRFSGLQFPNYSSELNVNALELDDSALYLCASRRDFRGQETQYFGPGTRLLVL.

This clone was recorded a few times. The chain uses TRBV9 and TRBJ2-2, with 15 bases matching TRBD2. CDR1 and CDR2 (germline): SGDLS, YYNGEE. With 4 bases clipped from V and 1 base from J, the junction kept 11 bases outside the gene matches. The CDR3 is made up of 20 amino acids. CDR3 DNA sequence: TGTGCCAGCAGCTTGGGACTAGCGGGGGGCGCTAATGAGAACACCGGGGAGCTGTTTTTT. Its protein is CASSLGLAGGANENTGELFF. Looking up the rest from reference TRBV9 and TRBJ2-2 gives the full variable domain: DSGVTQTPKHLITATGQRVTLRCSPRSGDLSVYWYQQSLDQGLQFLIQYYNGEERAKGNILERFSAQQFPDLHSELNLSSLELGDSALYFCASSLGLAGGANENTGELFFGEGSRLTVL.

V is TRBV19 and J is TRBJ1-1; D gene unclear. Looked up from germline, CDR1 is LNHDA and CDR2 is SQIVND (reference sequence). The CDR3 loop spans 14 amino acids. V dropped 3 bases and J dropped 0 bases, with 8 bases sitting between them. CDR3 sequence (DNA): TGTGCCAGTAGTATCGATAGTTTGAACACTGAAGCTTTCTTT. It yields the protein CASSIDSLNTEAFF. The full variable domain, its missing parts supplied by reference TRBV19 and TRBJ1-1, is DGGITQSPKYLFRKEGQNVTLSCEQNLNHDAMYWYRQDPGQGLRLIYYSQIVNDFQKGDIAEGYSVSREKKESFPLTVTSAQKNPTAFYLCASSIDSLNTEAFFGQGTRLTVV.

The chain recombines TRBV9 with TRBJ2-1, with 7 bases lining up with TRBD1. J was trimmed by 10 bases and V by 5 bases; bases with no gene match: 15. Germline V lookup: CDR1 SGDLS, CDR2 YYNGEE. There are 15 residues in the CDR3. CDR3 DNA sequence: TGTGCCAGCAGTTCCGACAGGGCCTTCAATGGGGAGCAGTTCTTC. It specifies CASSSDRAFNGEQFF.

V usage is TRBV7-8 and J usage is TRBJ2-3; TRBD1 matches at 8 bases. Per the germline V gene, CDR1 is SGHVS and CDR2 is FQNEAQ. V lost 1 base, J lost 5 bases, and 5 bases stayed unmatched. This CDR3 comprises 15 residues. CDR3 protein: CASSLVGQGIDTQYF. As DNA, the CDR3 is TGTGCCAGCAGCTTAGTTGGACAGGGTATAGATACGCAGTATTTT.

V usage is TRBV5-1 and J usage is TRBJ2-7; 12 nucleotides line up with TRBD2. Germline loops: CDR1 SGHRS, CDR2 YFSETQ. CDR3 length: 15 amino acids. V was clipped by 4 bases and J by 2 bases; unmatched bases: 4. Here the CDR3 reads CASSRLAGGPYEQYF. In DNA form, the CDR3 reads TGCGCCAGCAGCCGGCTAGCGGGAGGGCCCTACGAGCAGTACTTC.

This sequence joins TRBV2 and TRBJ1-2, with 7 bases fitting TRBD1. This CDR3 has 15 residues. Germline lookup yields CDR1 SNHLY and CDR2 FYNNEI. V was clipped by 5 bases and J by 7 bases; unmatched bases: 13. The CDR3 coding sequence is TGTGCCAGCAGTCCGAGACAGGGTCCCGGCTCTGGCTACACCTTC. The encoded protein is CASSPRQGPGSGYTF.

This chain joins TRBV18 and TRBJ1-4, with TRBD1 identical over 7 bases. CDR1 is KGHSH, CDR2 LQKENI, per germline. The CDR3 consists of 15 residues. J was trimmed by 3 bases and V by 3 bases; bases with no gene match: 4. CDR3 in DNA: TGTGCCAGCTCACCGCTCGGGACAGCTAATGAAAAACTGTTTTTT. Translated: CASSPLGTANEKLFF.

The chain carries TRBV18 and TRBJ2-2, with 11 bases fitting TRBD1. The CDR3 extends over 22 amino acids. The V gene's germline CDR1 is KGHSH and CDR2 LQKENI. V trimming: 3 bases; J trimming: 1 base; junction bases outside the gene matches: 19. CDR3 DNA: TGTGCCAGCTCACCTATCTACCCCGGGACAGGGGGTCTGACCTTGAACACCGGGGAGCTGTTTTTT. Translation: CASSPIYPGTGGLTLNTGELFF.

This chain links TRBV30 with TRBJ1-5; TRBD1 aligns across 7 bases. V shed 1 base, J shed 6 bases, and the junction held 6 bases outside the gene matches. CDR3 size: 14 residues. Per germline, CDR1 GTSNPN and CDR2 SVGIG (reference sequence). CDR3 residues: CAWSADRWGQPQHF. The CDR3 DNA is TGTGCCTGGAGTGCGGACAGGTGGGGTCAGCCCCAGCATTTT.

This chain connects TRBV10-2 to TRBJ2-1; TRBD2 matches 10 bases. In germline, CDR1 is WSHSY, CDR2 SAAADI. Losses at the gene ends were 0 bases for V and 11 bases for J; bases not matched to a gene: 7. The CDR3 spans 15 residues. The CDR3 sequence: CASSESGGTSVKQFF. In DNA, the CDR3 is TGCGCCAGCAGTGAGTCAGGGGGGACTAGCGTAAAGCAGTTCTTC.

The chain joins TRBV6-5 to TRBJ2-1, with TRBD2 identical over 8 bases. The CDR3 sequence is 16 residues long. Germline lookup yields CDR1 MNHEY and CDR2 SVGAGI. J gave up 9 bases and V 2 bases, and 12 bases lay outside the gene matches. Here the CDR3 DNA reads TGTGCCAGCAGTTACGCGGGGGCTGGGCGGGAGGTTGAGCAGTTCTTC. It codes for CASSYAGAGREVEQFF.

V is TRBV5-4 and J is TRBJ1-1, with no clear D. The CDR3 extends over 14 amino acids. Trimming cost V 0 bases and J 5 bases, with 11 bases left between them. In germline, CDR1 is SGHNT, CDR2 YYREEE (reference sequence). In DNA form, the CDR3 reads TGTGCCAGCAGCTTGGAGGATGTGAGGACTGAAGCTTTCTTT. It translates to CASSLEDVRTEAFF. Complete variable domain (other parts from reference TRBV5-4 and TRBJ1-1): ETGVTQSPTHLIKTRGQQVTLRCSSQSGHNTVSWYQQALGQGPQFIFQYYREEENGRGNFPPRFSGLQFPNYSSELNVNALELDDSALYLCASSLEDVRTEAFFGQGTRLTVV.

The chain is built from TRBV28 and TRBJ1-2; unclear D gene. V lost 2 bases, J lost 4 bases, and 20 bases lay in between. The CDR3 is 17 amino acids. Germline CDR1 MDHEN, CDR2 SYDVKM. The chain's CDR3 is CASSLRLIGSGSYGYTF. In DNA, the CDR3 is TGTGCCAGCAGTTTACGGTTAATTGGTTCTGGGAGCTATGGCTACACCTTC.

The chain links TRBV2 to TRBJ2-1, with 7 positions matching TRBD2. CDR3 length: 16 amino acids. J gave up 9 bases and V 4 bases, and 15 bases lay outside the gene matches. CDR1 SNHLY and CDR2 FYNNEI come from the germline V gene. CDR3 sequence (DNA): TGTGCCAGCAGTGCCCGCCGGAATAGCGGGTCTATTGAGCAGTTCTTC. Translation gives CASSARRNSGSIEQFF.

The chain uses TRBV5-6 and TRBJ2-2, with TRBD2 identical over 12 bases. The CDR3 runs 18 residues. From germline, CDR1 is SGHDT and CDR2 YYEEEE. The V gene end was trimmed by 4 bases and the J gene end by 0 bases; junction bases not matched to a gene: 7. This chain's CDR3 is CASSGGLAGDANTGELFF. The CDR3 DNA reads TGTGCCAGCAGCGGGGGACTAGCGGGCGACGCGAACACCGGGGAGCTGTTTTTT. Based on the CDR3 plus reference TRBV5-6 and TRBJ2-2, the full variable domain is DAGVTQSPTHLIKTRGQQVTLRCSPKSGHDTVSWYQQALGQGPQFIFQYYEEEERQRGNFPDRFSGHQFPNYSSELNVNALLLGDSALYLCASSGGLAGDANTGELFFGEGSRLTVL.

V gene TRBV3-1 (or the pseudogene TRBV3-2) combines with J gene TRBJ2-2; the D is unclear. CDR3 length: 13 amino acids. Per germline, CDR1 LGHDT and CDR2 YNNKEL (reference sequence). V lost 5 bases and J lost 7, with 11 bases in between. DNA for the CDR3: TGTGCCAGCAGCTCCCAACAAGGCGGGGAGCTGTTTTTT. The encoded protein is CASSSQQGGELFF.

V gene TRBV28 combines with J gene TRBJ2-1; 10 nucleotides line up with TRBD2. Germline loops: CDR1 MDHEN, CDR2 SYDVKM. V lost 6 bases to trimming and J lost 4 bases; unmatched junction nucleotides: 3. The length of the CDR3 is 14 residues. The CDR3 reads CASSPSGGYNEQFF. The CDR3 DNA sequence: TGTGCCAGCAGCCCTAGCGGGGGATACAATGAGCAGTTCTTC. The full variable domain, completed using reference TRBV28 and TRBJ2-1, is DVKVTQSSRYLVKRTGEKVFLECVQDMDHENMFWYRQDPGLGLRLIYFSYDVKMKEKGDIPEGYSVSREKKERFSLILESASTNQTSMYLCASSPSGGYNEQFFGPGTRLTVL.

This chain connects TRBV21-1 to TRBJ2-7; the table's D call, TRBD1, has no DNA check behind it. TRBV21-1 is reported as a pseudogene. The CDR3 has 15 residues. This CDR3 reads CASSKEYRGYYEQYF. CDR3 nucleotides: TGTGCCAGCAGCAAAGAATACAGGGGGTACTACGAGCAGTACTTC.

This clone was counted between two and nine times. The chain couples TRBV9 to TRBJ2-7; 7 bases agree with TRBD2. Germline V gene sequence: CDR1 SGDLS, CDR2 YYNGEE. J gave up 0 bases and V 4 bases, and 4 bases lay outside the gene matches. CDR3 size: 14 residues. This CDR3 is CASSPRDYSYEQYF. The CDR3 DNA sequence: TGTGCCAGCAGCCCCCGGGACTACTCCTACGAGCAGTACTTC.

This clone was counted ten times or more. CDR3 region: CASSDSVPETQYF. The CDR3 DNA reads TGTGCCAGCAGTGATTCGGTTCCAGAGACCCAGTACTTC. The chain couples TRBV25-1 to TRBJ2-5; D remains unclear. The V end was cut by 3 bases, the J end by 4 bases, with 9 bases between. Germline V gene lookup returns CDR1 MGHDK and CDR2 SYGVNS. The CDR3 covers 13 residues. Variable domain in full (rest from reference TRBV25-1 and TRBJ2-5): EADIYQTPRYLVIGTGKKITLECSQTMGHDKMYWYQQDPGMELHLIHYSYGVNSTEKGDLSSESTVSRIRTEHFPLTLESARPSHTSQYLCASSDSVPETQYFGPGTRLLVL.